Listed below are T cell receptor beta chains from one sample, sequenced in a study of shared clonotypes between healthy human individuals. Produced via immunoSEQ multiplex PCR; TCRdb's table is partial and in-frame only. Of some 650,000 clones in the sample, more than 95% were seen once. Material for sequencing was naive CD4+ T cells sorted from blood. Receptors originate from a woman in her twenties or thirties in good health. The CDR3 runs from the conserved cysteine through the conserved F or W. The order of the fields is clone size, V gene, J gene, CDR3 length, D gene, CDR3 DNA, CDR3 protein. D genes are given only for firm matches. Not all rows give a size; the values are once, few, many and, for expanded clones, a class.

clone_size: -
v_call: TRBV28
j_call: TRBJ2-7
cdr3_length: 15
d_call: -
cdr3_nt: TGTGCCAGCACCCCTGGTGGGCCCGGAGCCGACGAGCAGTACTTC
cdr3_aa: CASTPGGPGADEQYF

clone_size: -
v_call: TRBV28
j_call: TRBJ2-7
cdr3_length: 15
d_call: -
cdr3_nt: TGTGCCAGCAATCCCCTGTGGGAGGCGGGCTACGAGCAGTACTTC
cdr3_aa: CASNPLWEAGYEQYF

clone_size: -
v_call: TRBV7-9
j_call: TRBJ2-2
cdr3_length: 13
d_call: -
cdr3_nt: TGTGCCAGCAGCTTATCTGACACCGGGGAGCTGTTTTTT
cdr3_aa: CASSLSDTGELFF

clone_size: -
v_call: TRBV4-1
j_call: TRBJ2-3
cdr3_length: 18
d_call: TRBD1
cdr3_nt: TGCGCCAGCAGCCAAGAGGGGAAAATACAGGGGAGCGCAGATACGCAGTATTTT
cdr3_aa: CASSQEGKIQGSADTQYF

clone_size: -
v_call: TRBV27
j_call: TRBJ2-1
cdr3_length: 17
d_call: TRBD2
cdr3_nt: TGTGCCAGCAGTTTATCTCGGTCGGGACTAGCCTACAATGAGCAGTTCTTC
cdr3_aa: CASSLSRSGLAYNEQFF

clone_size: -
v_call: TRBV7-2
j_call: TRBJ1-5
cdr3_length: 16
d_call: TRBD1
cdr3_nt: TGTGCCAGCAGCCGCTTTCTGGGACAGGGGCCTCAGCCCCAGCATTTT
cdr3_aa: CASSRFLGQGPQPQHF

clone_size: once
v_call: TRBV13
j_call: TRBJ2-7
cdr3_length: 17
d_call: TRBD1
cdr3_nt: TGTGCCAGCAGCCTCAACAGGGGACAGGGGGTAGGGTACGAGCAGTACTTC
cdr3_aa: CASSLNRGQGVGYEQYF

clone_size: -
v_call: TRBV7-9
j_call: TRBJ2-3
cdr3_length: 16
d_call: TRBD2
cdr3_nt: TGTGCCAGCAGCTTAGCCCTCGGGAGGAGCGCAGATACGCAGTATTTT
cdr3_aa: CASSLALGRSADTQYF

clone_size: -
v_call: TRBV19
j_call: TRBJ2-3
cdr3_length: 16
d_call: -
cdr3_nt: TGTGCCAGTACCCGAAGGGGCGGATTTAGCACAGATACGCAGTATTTT
cdr3_aa: CASTRRGGFSTDTQYF

clone_size: -
v_call: TRBV18
j_call: TRBJ2-1
cdr3_length: 15
d_call: -
cdr3_nt: TGTGCCAGCTCACCAGCCCCAGGCTCCTACAATGAGCAGTTCTTC
cdr3_aa: CASSPAPGSYNEQFF

clone_size: -
v_call: TRBV27
j_call: TRBJ2-3
cdr3_length: 15
d_call: TRBD2
cdr3_nt: TGTGCCAGCAGTTGGAAGCGGGAGGGTCCAGATACGCAGTATTTT
cdr3_aa: CASSWKREGPDTQYF

clone_size: -
v_call: TRBV30
j_call: TRBJ1-4
cdr3_length: 13
d_call: -
cdr3_nt: TGTGCCTGGAGTGCGGACATTAATGAAAAACTGTTTTTT
cdr3_aa: CAWSADINEKLFF

clone_size: -
v_call: TRBV6-1
j_call: TRBJ1-1
cdr3_length: 11
d_call: -
cdr3_nt: TGTGCCAGCAGTGACCGTTTTGAAGCTTTCTTT
cdr3_aa: CASSDRFEAFF

clone_size: -
v_call: TRBV2
j_call: TRBJ2-6
cdr3_length: 16
d_call: -
cdr3_nt: TGTGCCAGCAGTGAATGGTGGGGGGTTGGGGCCAACGTCCTGACTTTC
cdr3_aa: CASSEWWGVGANVLTF

clone_size: -
v_call: TRBV10-1
j_call: TRBJ1-1
cdr3_length: 13
d_call: -
cdr3_nt: TGCGCCAGCAGCGGGACGGCGAACACTGAAGCTTTCTTT
cdr3_aa: CASSGTANTEAFF

clone_size: -
v_call: TRBV10-2
j_call: TRBJ2-7
cdr3_length: 14
d_call: -
cdr3_nt: TGCGCCAGTAGGGAGAGGGCCCGTCTAAGGGAGCAGTACTTC
cdr3_aa: CASRERARLREQYF

clone_size: -
v_call: TRBV7-9
j_call: TRBJ1-3
cdr3_length: 15
d_call: -
cdr3_nt: TGTGCCAGCAGCCCAGGCAGCCAGGAGGGAAACACCATATATTTT
cdr3_aa: CASSPGSQEGNTIYF

clone_size: -
v_call: TRBV27
j_call: TRBJ2-1
cdr3_length: 15
d_call: TRBD2
cdr3_nt: TGTGCCAGCAGGGATAGCGGGAAAGGCTACAATGAGCAGTTCTTC
cdr3_aa: CASRDSGKGYNEQFF

clone_size: -
v_call: TRBV7-8
j_call: TRBJ2-7
cdr3_length: 19
d_call: -
cdr3_nt: TGTGCCAGCAGCTTAGCGGAGGCCCAGGGCCTTGGGGGTTACTACGAGCAGTACTTC
cdr3_aa: CASSLAEAQGLGGYYEQYF

clone_size: -
v_call: TRBV10-3
j_call: TRBJ2-3
cdr3_length: 17
d_call: TRBD2
cdr3_nt: TGTGCCATCAGGCGGCTAGCGGGAGGCGGAGGAACAGATACGCAGTATTTT
cdr3_aa: CAIRRLAGGGGTDTQYF

clone_size: -
v_call: TRBV19
j_call: TRBJ1-1
cdr3_length: 14
d_call: TRBD1
cdr3_nt: TGTGCCAGTACCAAGACAGGGATGAACACTGAAGCTTTCTTT
cdr3_aa: CASTKTGMNTEAFF

clone_size: -
v_call: TRBV19
j_call: TRBJ2-5
cdr3_length: 15
d_call: TRBD2
cdr3_nt: TGTGCCAGTGCTTCCGGGACTAGCGGGTGGGAGACCCAGTACTTC
cdr3_aa: CASASGTSGWETQYF

clone_size: once
v_call: TRBV27
j_call: TRBJ1-6
cdr3_length: 14
d_call: -
cdr3_nt: TGTGCCAGCAGCTCGGTTTACTATAATTCACCCCTCCACTTT
cdr3_aa: CASSSVYYNSPLHF

clone_size: -
v_call: TRBV10-3
j_call: TRBJ2-1
cdr3_length: 14
d_call: TRBD2
cdr3_nt: TGTGCCATCAGTGAGTCCGGGGGGAACAATGAGCAGTTCTTC
cdr3_aa: CAISESGGNNEQFF

clone_size: -
v_call: TRBV5-5
j_call: TRBJ2-3
cdr3_length: 15
d_call: TRBD2
cdr3_nt: TGTGCCAGCGGACGCGGGAGGGCGAGCACAGATACGCAGTATTTT
cdr3_aa: CASGRGRASTDTQYF

clone_size: -
v_call: TRBV4-1
j_call: TRBJ1-4
cdr3_length: 13
d_call: -
cdr3_nt: TGCGCCAGCAGCCAAGAATCCAGGGAACTGCTGTTTTTT
cdr3_aa: CASSQESRELLFF

clone_size: once
v_call: TRBV4-2
j_call: TRBJ2-1
cdr3_length: 20
d_call: TRBD2
cdr3_nt: TGTGCCAGCAGCCAAGAGGGACTAGCGGGTCTCAGAAGGGCCTACAATGAGCAGTTCTTC
cdr3_aa: CASSQEGLAGLRRAYNEQFF

clone_size: -
v_call: TRBV10-2
j_call: TRBJ2-2
cdr3_length: 20
d_call: -
cdr3_nt: TGCGCCAGCAGTGAGTCTACGGCGTTCGGCCCCCTACTTGACACCGGGGAGCTGTTTTTT
cdr3_aa: CASSESTAFGPLLDTGELFF

clone_size: -
v_call: TRBV7-9
j_call: TRBJ1-5
cdr3_length: 14
d_call: TRBD1
cdr3_nt: TGTGCCAGCAGCTCGACAGGGGGGAATCAGCCCCAGCATTTT
cdr3_aa: CASSSTGGNQPQHF

clone_size: -
v_call: TRBV6-1
j_call: TRBJ2-1
cdr3_length: 14
d_call: -
cdr3_nt: TGTGCCAGCAGTGGCGGGCGATCCTACAATGAGCAGTTCTTC
cdr3_aa: CASSGGRSYNEQFF

clone_size: -
v_call: TRBV5-4
j_call: TRBJ2-1
cdr3_length: 12
d_call: -
cdr3_nt: TGTGCCAGCAGCTTATACCCCAGTGAGCAGTTCTTC
cdr3_aa: CASSLYPSEQFF

clone_size: -
v_call: TRBV10-3
j_call: TRBJ2-3
cdr3_length: 16
d_call: TRBD2
cdr3_nt: TGTGCCATCAGTGATAATGGGGCGGGGGGCACAGATACGCAGTATTTT
cdr3_aa: CAISDNGAGGTDTQYF

clone_size: -
v_call: TRBV5-8
j_call: TRBJ1-1
cdr3_length: 12
d_call: -
cdr3_nt: TGTGCCAGCAGCTTGTACGGAACAGAAGCTTTCTTT
cdr3_aa: CASSLYGTEAFF

clone_size: -
v_call: TRBV19
j_call: TRBJ1-6
cdr3_length: 16
d_call: TRBD1
cdr3_nt: TGTGCCAGTAGTACACCGGGACAGAACTATAATTCACCCCTCCACTTT
cdr3_aa: CASSTPGQNYNSPLHF

clone_size: -
v_call: TRBV7-3
j_call: TRBJ2-3
cdr3_length: 16
d_call: -
cdr3_nt: TGTGCCAGCAGCTTAGGAGGGGGCGCCGCCAAAGATACGCAGTATTTT
cdr3_aa: CASSLGGGAAKDTQYF

clone_size: -
v_call: TRBV18
j_call: TRBJ2-2
cdr3_length: 17
d_call: TRBD2
cdr3_nt: TGTGCCAGCTCACCAAGTGGTCTAGCGGCAAACACCGGGGAGCTGTTTTTT
cdr3_aa: CASSPSGLAANTGELFF

clone_size: -
v_call: TRBV5-1
j_call: TRBJ2-7
cdr3_length: 15
d_call: TRBD1
cdr3_nt: TGCGCCAGCAGCTTGTACAGGGGAAATTCCTACGAGCAGTACTTC
cdr3_aa: CASSLYRGNSYEQYF

clone_size: -
v_call: TRBV7-9
j_call: TRBJ1-2
cdr3_length: 17
d_call: -
cdr3_nt: TGTGCCAGCAGCTCCCCGGGACGTGGGGAGTCTAACTATGGCTACACCTTC
cdr3_aa: CASSSPGRGESNYGYTF

clone_size: -
v_call: TRBV6-5
j_call: TRBJ1-1
cdr3_length: 16
d_call: -
cdr3_nt: TGTGCCAGCAGTTACTTGGGTGGAGGGAGGGGCACTGAAGCTTTCTTT
cdr3_aa: CASSYLGGGRGTEAFF

clone_size: -
v_call: TRBV30
j_call: TRBJ1-5
cdr3_length: 16
d_call: -
cdr3_nt: TGTGCCTGGAGTGTAACTTGGGACATTGGCAATCAGCCCCAGCATTTT
cdr3_aa: CAWSVTWDIGNQPQHF

clone_size: few
v_call: TRBV19
j_call: TRBJ1-5
cdr3_length: 16
d_call: -
cdr3_nt: TGTGCCAGTAGTCTGGCAGGACGGGCATCCAATCAGCCCCAGCATTTT
cdr3_aa: CASSLAGRASNQPQHF

clone_size: -
v_call: TRBV19
j_call: TRBJ2-7
cdr3_length: 14
d_call: -
cdr3_nt: TGTGCCAGTAGTTGGCTATTCCCCTCCTACGAGCAGTACTTC
cdr3_aa: CASSWLFPSYEQYF

clone_size: -
v_call: TRBV7-8
j_call: TRBJ2-3
cdr3_length: 16
d_call: -
cdr3_nt: TGTGCCAGCAGCTTAGTTGTGAGCGCCCCTGTTCCTACGCAGTATTTT
cdr3_aa: CASSLVVSAPVPTQYF

clone_size: -
v_call: TRBV6-4
j_call: TRBJ2-1
cdr3_length: 16
d_call: -
cdr3_nt: TGTGCCAGCAGTGCCTACATTACTTCCTCCTACAATGAGCAGTTCTTC
cdr3_aa: CASSAYITSSYNEQFF

clone_size: -
v_call: TRBV14
j_call: TRBJ2-5
cdr3_length: 11
d_call: -
cdr3_nt: TGTGCCAGCAGCCAACAAGAGACCCAGTACTTC
cdr3_aa: CASSQQETQYF

clone_size: -
v_call: TRBV6-5
j_call: TRBJ2-7
cdr3_length: 16
d_call: TRBD2
cdr3_nt: TGTGCCAGCAGTTACATGGGGGGGAGCCTATTGGGGGAGCAGTACTTC
cdr3_aa: CASSYMGGSLLGEQYF

clone_size: -
v_call: TRBV7-3
j_call: TRBJ2-7
cdr3_length: 15
d_call: TRBD2
cdr3_nt: TGTGCCAGCAGCCCCGCTGGGACTAAGCCCTACGAGCAGTACTTC
cdr3_aa: CASSPAGTKPYEQYF

clone_size: -
v_call: TRBV7-2
j_call: TRBJ2-5
cdr3_length: 15
d_call: TRBD1
cdr3_nt: TGTGCCAGCAGCACCCCGACAGGGGGCGGAGAGACCCAGTACTTC
cdr3_aa: CASSTPTGGGETQYF

clone_size: -
v_call: TRBV25-1
j_call: TRBJ1-1
cdr3_length: 13
d_call: -
cdr3_nt: TGTGCCAGCAGTGAGCGGGCGAGCACTGAAGCTTTCTTT
cdr3_aa: CASSERASTEAFF

clone_size: -
v_call: TRBV5-4
j_call: TRBJ2-2
cdr3_length: 14
d_call: TRBD2
cdr3_nt: TGTACCGGGGCTAGCGGGACGAACACCGGGGAGCTGTTTTTT
cdr3_aa: CTGASGTNTGELFF

clone_size: -
v_call: TRBV15
j_call: TRBJ2-7
cdr3_length: 13
d_call: -
cdr3_nt: TGTGCCACCAGCACCCGACTAGAGTACGAGCAGTACTTC
cdr3_aa: CATSTRLEYEQYF

clone_size: -
v_call: TRBV11-2
j_call: TRBJ1-6
cdr3_length: 14
d_call: -
cdr3_nt: TGTGCCAGCAGCTTAGGGGGGGCTAATTCACCCCTCCACTTT
cdr3_aa: CASSLGGANSPLHF

clone_size: once
v_call: TRBV4-2
j_call: TRBJ2-1
cdr3_length: 16
d_call: -
cdr3_nt: TGTGCCAGCAGCCAAGAACGCCAGGGTACGAGGAATGAGCAGTTCTTC
cdr3_aa: CASSQERQGTRNEQFF

clone_size: -
v_call: TRBV12-5
j_call: TRBJ1-1
cdr3_length: 15
d_call: TRBD1
cdr3_nt: TGTGCTAGTGGTTTGACAGGGGCTGAGAGCACTGAAGCTTTCTTT
cdr3_aa: CASGLTGAESTEAFF